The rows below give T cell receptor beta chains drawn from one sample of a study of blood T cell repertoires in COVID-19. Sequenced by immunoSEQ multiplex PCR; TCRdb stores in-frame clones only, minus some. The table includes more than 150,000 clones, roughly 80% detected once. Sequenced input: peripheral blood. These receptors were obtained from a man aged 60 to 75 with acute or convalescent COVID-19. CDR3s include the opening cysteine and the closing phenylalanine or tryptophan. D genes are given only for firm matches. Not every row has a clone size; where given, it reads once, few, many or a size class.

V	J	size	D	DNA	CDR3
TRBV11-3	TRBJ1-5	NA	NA	TGTGCCAGCAGCTTTGGGACAAATAGGATTTATAGCAATCAGCCCCAGCATTTT	CASSFGTNRIYSNQPQHF
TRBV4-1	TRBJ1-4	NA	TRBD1	TGCGCCAGCAGCCGAACGACAGGGTTTAATGAAAAACTGTTTTTT	CASSRTTGFNEKLFF
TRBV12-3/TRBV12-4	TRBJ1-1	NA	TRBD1	TGTGCCAGCAGTCGACAGGGGGCTGAAGCTTTCTTT	CASSRQGAEAFF
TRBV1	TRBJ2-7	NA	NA	TGCACCAGCAGAGTGGAACAGCGGTCCTCCTACGAGCAGTACTTC	CTSRVEQRSSYEQYF
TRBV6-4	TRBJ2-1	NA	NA	TGTGCCAGCACTCCGGACTTCGGTGCGCACAATGAGCAGTTCTTC	CASTPDFGAHNEQFF
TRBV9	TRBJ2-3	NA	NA	TGTGCCAGCAGCCCGCTGCCCAGAGGGGATACGCAGTATTTT	CASSPLPRGDTQYF
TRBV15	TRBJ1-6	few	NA	TGTGCCACCAGCAGAGCCCCAGCCTATAATTCACCCCTCCACTTT	CATSRAPAYNSPLHF
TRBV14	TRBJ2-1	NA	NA	TGTGCCAGCAGCCATAAGGACTACCTGTACAATGAGCAGTTCTTC	CASSHKDYLYNEQFF
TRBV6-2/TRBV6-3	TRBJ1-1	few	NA	TGTGCCAGCACCCCATCGTGGGGGGGGCCCACTGAAGCTTTCTTT	CASTPSWGGPTEAFF
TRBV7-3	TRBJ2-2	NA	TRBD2	TGTGCCAGCAGCCGCCATCTAGCGGGGGGGTCGAACACCGGGGAGCTGTTTTTT	CASSRHLAGGSNTGELFF
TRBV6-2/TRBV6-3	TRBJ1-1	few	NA	TGTGCCAGCAGTCGACAGGCCCAGGAAGCTTTCTTT	CASSRQAQEAFF
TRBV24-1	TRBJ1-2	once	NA	TGTGCCACCAGTGCGGGGGGAGGCGGCTACACCTTC	CATSAGGGGYTF
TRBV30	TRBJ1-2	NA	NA	TGTGCCTGGAGTTTGACAGGAGATTTCTATGGCTACACCTTC	CAWSLTGDFYGYTF
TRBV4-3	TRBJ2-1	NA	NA	TGCGCCAGCAGCCAAGGCTTCCGTCGGGGATTCCAGTTCTTC	CASSQGFRRGFQFF
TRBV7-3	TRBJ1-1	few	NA	TGTGCCAGCAGCTTGGGGGGTCTCACTGAAGCTTTCTTT	CASSLGGLTEAFF
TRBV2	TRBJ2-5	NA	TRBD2	TGTGCCAGCAGTCCAGCGGGAGGGGGAGAGACCCAGTACTTC	CASSPAGGGETQYF
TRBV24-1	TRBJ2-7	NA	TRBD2	TGTGCCACCAGTGATCCCAACAGACTAGCGGGAGGCCAATCCTACGAGCAGTACTTC	CATSDPNRLAGGQSYEQYF
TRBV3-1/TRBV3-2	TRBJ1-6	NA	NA	TGTGCCAGCAGCCACCGGGACAAGGGTTCACCCCTCCACTTT	CASSHRDKGSPLHF
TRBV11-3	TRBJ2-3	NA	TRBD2	TGTGCCAGCAGCTTCGGGGGGGGAGATACGCAGTATTTT	CASSFGGGDTQYF
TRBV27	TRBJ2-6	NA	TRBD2	TGTGCCAGCAGTTTACGCGGGGGGAGCTCTGGGGCCAACGTCCTGACTTTC	CASSLRGGSSGANVLTF
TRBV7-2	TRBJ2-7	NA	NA	TGTGCCAGCAGCTTAGCAAGTCAGGGTGGTAACTACGAGCAGTACTTC	CASSLASQGGNYEQYF
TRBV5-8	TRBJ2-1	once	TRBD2	TGTGCCAGCAGCTTTAGGCGGGGGACTCCCTTAAATGAGCAGTTCTTC	CASSFRRGTPLNEQFF
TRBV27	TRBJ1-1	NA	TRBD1	TGTGCCAGCAGTTTACCCGGACAGGGTTCCCCGAAGAACACTGAAGCTTTCTTT	CASSLPGQGSPKNTEAFF
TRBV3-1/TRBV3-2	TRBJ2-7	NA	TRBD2	TGTGCCAGCAGCCAAGCTAGCGGGGGGTGGTACGAGCAGTACTTC	CASSQASGGWYEQYF
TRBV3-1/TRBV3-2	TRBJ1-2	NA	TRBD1	TGTGCCAGCAACCGAGGAGAGGGGGCTTCTTGGGGCTACACCTTC	CASNRGEGASWGYTF
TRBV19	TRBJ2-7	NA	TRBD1	TGTGCCAGCTCCACGACAGGGGGCCGCAACGAGCAGTACTTC	CASSTTGGRNEQYF
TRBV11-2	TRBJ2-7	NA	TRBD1	TGTGCCAGCAGCGCGACGACAGGGGCCTACGAGCAGTACTTC	CASSATTGAYEQYF
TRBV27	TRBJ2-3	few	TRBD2	TGTGCCAGCAGTCGGGTAGCGGGGGTTGAATGGACGCAGTATTTT	CASSRVAGVEWTQYF
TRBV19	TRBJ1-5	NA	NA	TGTGCCAGTAGTATTCAGGGTTCGTCCCCTCAGCCCCAGCATTTT	CASSIQGSSPQPQHF
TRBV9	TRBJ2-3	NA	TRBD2	TGTGCCAGCAGCGTATCTAGCGGGAAGGCAGATACGCAGTATTTT	CASSVSSGKADTQYF
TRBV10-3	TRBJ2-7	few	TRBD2	TGTGCCATCAGTTCTAGCGGGAGGGCACGGGAGCAGTACTTC	CAISSSGRAREQYF
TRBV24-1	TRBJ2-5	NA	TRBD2	TGTGCCACCAGTGACCCTTGGGATAGCGGGAGGGGCCAAGAGACCCAGTACTTC	CATSDPWDSGRGQETQYF
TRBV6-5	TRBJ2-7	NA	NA	TGTGCCAGCAGTTCTTCACCTGGGCCGTACGAGCAGTACTTC	CASSSSPGPYEQYF
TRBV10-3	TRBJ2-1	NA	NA	TGTGCCATTGCGGGATTAGTGAATGAGCAGTTCTTC	CAIAGLVNEQFF
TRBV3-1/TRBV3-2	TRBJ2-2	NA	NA	TGTGCCAGCAGCCGCAGCTGGACAAGGGTGACCGGGGAGCTGTTTTTT	CASSRSWTRVTGELFF
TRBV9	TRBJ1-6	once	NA	TGTGCCAGCAGCGAGCGGGGACGGATTAATTCACCCCTCCACTTT	CASSERGRINSPLHF
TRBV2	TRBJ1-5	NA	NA	TGTGCCAGCCGAGGACAGACCAATCAGCCCCAGCATTTT	CASRGQTNQPQHF
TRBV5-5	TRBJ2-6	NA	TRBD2	TGTGCCAGCAGCTTGGAGTGGCGCGGGGGGGCCTCTGGGGCCAACGTCCTGACTTTC	CASSLEWRGGASGANVLTF